One and the same sample provided the 11 T cell receptor beta chains below, sequenced in a study of blood T cell repertoires in COVID-19. Method: immunoSEQ multiplex PCR; TCRdb's copy keeps in-frame clones and lacks some. This sample yields a few hundred thousand clones, of which approximately 86% are seen a single time; 3.5% to 4.5% belongs to the top ten. Sequences were obtained from PBMCs or T cells enriched from blood (not recorded which). The receptors originated from a woman aged 40 to 49 with acute COVID-19.

V is TRBV11-3 and J is TRBJ2-2; 8 positions match TRBD1. Germline V gene sequence: CDR1 SGHNT, CDR2 YENEEA. This CDR3 has 16 residues. The V and J ends lost 0 bases and 3 bases, in that order; junction bases with no gene match: 3. CDR3: CASSLDGQGHTGELFF. In nucleotides, the CDR3 is TGTGCCAGCAGCTTAGATGGACAGGGTCACACCGGGGAGCTGTTTTTT.

The chain couples TRBV5-1 to TRBJ1-1, with 7 positions matching TRBD1. J lost 1 base, V lost 3 bases, and 3 bases had no gene match. The CDR3 contains 14 residues. Germline loops: CDR1 SGHRS, CDR2 YFSETQ. CDR3 in amino acids: CASSSTGRNTEAFF. Written as DNA, the CDR3 is TGCGCCAGCAGCTCGACAGGGAGGAACACTGAAGCTTTCTTT.

The CDR3 region has the DNA TGTGCCAGCAGTGGTGGCAGCGTTAGGGAGCAGTACTTC. It is translated as CASSGGSVREQYF. The rearrangement joins TRBV2 to TRBJ2-7; no clear D. Germline V gives CDR1 SNHLY, CDR2 FYNNEI. The CDR3 is 13 amino acids. Trimming removed 4 bases at V and 7 bases at J, with 14 bases between.

The chain recombines TRBV19 with TRBJ1-2; possibly TRBD1 for D (5 bases). CDR1 is LNHDA, CDR2 SQIVND, per germline (reference sequence). V was clipped by 5 bases and J by 0 bases, with 13 bases between them. The CDR3 length is 15 residues. CDR3 amino acids: CASSPRGTANYGYTF. CDR3 DNA: TGTGCCAGTAGTCCTAGGGGAACGGCTAACTATGGCTACACCTTC. The variable domain in full, with the rest retrieved from reference TRBV19 and TRBJ1-2, is DGGITQSPKYLFRKEGQNVTLSCEQNLNHDAMYWYRQDPGQGLRLIYYSQIVNDFQKGDIAEGYSVSREKKESFPLTVTSAQKNPTAFYLCASSPRGTANYGYTFGSGTRLTVV.

This CDR3 reads CASSESNPYWRGGTDTQYF. Written as DNA, the CDR3 is TGCGCCAGCAGTGAGTCGAACCCGTATTGGCGGGGCGGCACAGATACGCAGTATTTT. The chain recombines TRBV10-2 with TRBJ2-3; D is perhaps TRBD2 (6 bases). The V and J ends lost 0 bases and 1 base respectively, with 20 bases between them. The CDR3 runs to 19 residues. CDR1 WSHSY and CDR2 SAAADI come from the germline V gene.

This clone is a singleton in its sample. This chain uses TRBV18 with TRBJ1-6; D perhaps matches TRBD1 (6 bases). Trimming removed 3 bases from V and 10 bases from J, with 16 bases in between. The CDR3 totals 15 residues. Germline loops: CDR1 KGHSH, CDR2 LQKENI. CDR3 nucleotide sequence: TGTGCCAGCTCACCGCGTAGACAGGAGGACTCACCCCTCCACTTT. Encoded protein: CASSPRRQEDSPLHF.

This clone occurred once. The chain is built from TRBV25-1 and TRBJ1-2, with D possibly being TRBD1 (5 bases). This CDR3 region has 15 residues. Trimming pared 1 base from V and 4 bases from J, leaving 13 bases between. The V gene's germline CDR1 is MGHDK and CDR2 SYGVNS. The CDR3, as DNA: TGTGCCAGCAGTGAATTGGACATAGCCCCCTATGGCTACACCTTC. Residues: CASSELDIAPYGYTF.

V is TRBV19 and J is TRBJ2-1, with 7 bases that match TRBD1. Germline CDR1 reads LNHDA; CDR2 reads SQIVND (reference sequence). This CDR3 contains 16 residues. V shed 5 bases, J shed 2 bases, and the junction held 9 bases outside the gene matches. The CDR3 sequence: CASSPQDRATYNEQFF. DNA for the CDR3: TGTGCCAGTAGTCCACAAGACAGGGCCACCTACAATGAGCAGTTCTTC.

The chain employs TRBV7-3 and TRBJ1-6, with a weak D call TRBD1 (5 bases). Germline V CDR1 and CDR2: SGHTA, FQGTGA. CDR3 size: 15 residues. With 2 bases removed from V and 7 bases from J, the gap between germline ends came to 12 bases. The CDR3 spells CASSLSGQMNSPLHF. In DNA, the CDR3 is TGTGCCAGCAGCTTATCAGGACAAATGAATTCACCCCTCCACTTT. The full variable domain, its missing parts supplied by reference TRBV7-3 and TRBJ1-6, is GAGVSQTPSNKVTEKGKYVELRCDPISGHTALYWYRQSLGQGPEFLIYFQGTGAADDSGLPNDRFFAVRPEGSVSTLKIQRTERGDSAVYLCASSLSGQMNSPLHFGNGTRLTVT.

The chain has TRBV7-2 and TRBJ2-7, with TRBD1 matching over 11 bases. Looked up from germline, CDR1 is SGHTA and CDR2 is FQGNSA. This CDR3 contains 16 residues. The trim removed 4 bases at V and 3 bases at J, leaving 8 bases unmatched. The chain's CDR3 is CASSSGGGTGGYEQYF. CDR3 in DNA: TGTGCCAGCAGCTCAGGGGGCGGGACAGGGGGCTACGAGCAGTACTTC.

This chain links TRBV6-4 with TRBJ2-5; 7 nucleotides line up with TRBD1. This CDR3 is built from 13 residues. Germline CDR1 MRHNA, CDR2 SNTAGT. The ends lost 6 bases at V and 3 bases at J; junction bases unmatched: 4. CDR3 sequence (DNA): TGTGCCAGCAGCGGGACAGCGAAAGAGACCCAGTACTTC. It translates to CASSGTAKETQYF.